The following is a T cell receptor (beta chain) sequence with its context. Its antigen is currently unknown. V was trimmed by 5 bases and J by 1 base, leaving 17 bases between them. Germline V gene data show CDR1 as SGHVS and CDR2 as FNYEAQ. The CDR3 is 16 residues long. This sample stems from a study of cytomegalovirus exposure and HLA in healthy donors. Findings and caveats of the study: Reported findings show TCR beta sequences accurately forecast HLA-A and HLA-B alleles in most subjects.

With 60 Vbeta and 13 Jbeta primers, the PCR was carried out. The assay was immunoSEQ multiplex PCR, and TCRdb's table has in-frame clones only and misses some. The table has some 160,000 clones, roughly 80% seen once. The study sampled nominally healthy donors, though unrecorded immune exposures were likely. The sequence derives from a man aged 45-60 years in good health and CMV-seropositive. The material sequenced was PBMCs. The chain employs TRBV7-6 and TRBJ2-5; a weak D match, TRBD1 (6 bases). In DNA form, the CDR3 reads TGTGCCAGCAGCCGGGGCTTGGGGACAACCCAAGAGACCCAGTACTTC. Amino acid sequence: CASSRGLGTTQETQYF.